This T cell receptor beta chain was observed in a study of blood T cell repertoires in COVID-19. Study context: Material from acute and convalescent COVID-19 was sourced from the United States, Italy and Spain.

Individuals drawn from 24 US areas were about 18 to 100 years old. For recovered donors of Cohort 3, there were two negative PCRs, clearance, or symptom resolution. Original handling: Estimation of nucleated cell counts was performed using reference gene primer amplification. Assay used: immunoSEQ multiplex PCR; TCRdb lists only in-frame clones, some missing. That table supplies the V and J calls and clone size; D and trimming were determined from the DNA. The data show roughly 250,000 clones, 90% to 95% seen once. The V and J ends lost 2 bases and 4 bases, in that order; junction bases with no gene match: 7. This CDR3 region has 17 residues. Germline V gives CDR1 SGHTA, CDR2 FQGNSA.

Specimen: PBMCs or T cells enriched from blood (not recorded which). This chain joins TRBV7-2 and TRBJ2-1; 11 nucleotides align to TRBD2. The sequence came from a young woman who had recovered from COVID-19. The CDR3 sequence is CASSLPSSGGRYNEQFF. The DNA of the CDR3 is TGTGCCAGCAGCTTACCGTCTAGCGGGGGGCGGTACAATGAGCAGTTCTTC.